Each of the 10 T cell receptor beta chains below was sequenced from the same sample in a study of pediatric ulcerative colitis. Rectal tissue came from one to two pinch biopsies taken at colonoscopy. Profiled with immunoSEQ multiplex PCR; TCRdb holds only in-frame clones, not every one. Of approximately 40,000 clones in the sample, around four fifths were seen once. What was sequenced was gut tissue. These receptors all come from a boy between 10 and 17 years old with moderate ulcerative colitis.

The chain carries TRBV7-9 and TRBJ1-2; D is perhaps TRBD1 (6 bases). The CDR3 is 15 residues long. Germline V gives CDR1 SEHNR, CDR2 FQNEAQ (reference sequence). The ends were cut back, 4 bases at V and 2 bases at J, with 14 bases in the middle. The CDR3 nucleotides read TGTGCCAGCAGCTCAGGCAGTGGGGGCAACTATGGCTACACCTTC. Protein: CASSSGSGGNYGYTF.

CDR3 bases: TGTGCCAGCAGCTTGCCTAGCGGGTTAAAGGGGGGCGAGCAGTACTTC. This gives the protein CASSLPSGLKGGEQYF. J is TRBJ2-7 and V is TRBV5-4; 8 bases align to TRBD2. The V segment lost 1 base and the J segment 6 bases; nucleotides outside the gene matches: 12. This CDR3 spans 16 amino acids. Per the germline V gene, CDR1 is SGHNT and CDR2 is YYREEE (reference sequence).

The V gene is TRBV28, the J gene TRBJ1-2; TRBD1 aligns across 9 bases. The CDR3 is 15 residues long. V gave up 6 bases and J gave up 6 bases; unmatched junction bases: 11. The germline V gene has CDR1 MDHEN and CDR2 SYDVKM. CDR3: CASSTTGTGYDGYTF. In DNA form, the CDR3 reads TGTGCCAGCAGCACGACCGGGACAGGGTACGATGGCTACACCTTC.

The V and J genes are TRBV6-5 and TRBJ2-1; D might be TRBD2 (5 bases). CDR1 MNHEY and CDR2 SVGAGI come from the germline V gene. This CDR3 is built from 16 residues. The V gene lost 4 bases and the J gene lost 0 bases, with 13 bases spanning the gap. The CDR3 DNA reads as TGTGCCAGCAGTTTACTAGTTATGGGCTCCTACAATGAGCAGTTCTTC. This encodes CASSLLVMGSYNEQFF.

This sequence joins TRBV19 and TRBJ1-1, with D uncertain. Trimming stripped 1 base from V and 3 bases from J, with 12 bases between. Germline CDR1 is LNHDA and CDR2 is SQIVND (reference sequence). The CDR3 consists of 15 residues. CDR3 residues: CASSIVGSAYTEAFF. The CDR3, as DNA: TGTGCCAGTAGTATAGTCGGCAGCGCTTACACTGAAGCTTTCTTT.

The chain combines TRBV4-1 with TRBJ2-7; D remains unclear. V was shortened by 1 base and J by 7 bases, with 11 bases between the two germline ends. The CDR3 covers 13 residues. The germline CDR1 and CDR2 sequences are MGHRA and YSYEKL. The CDR3 here is CASSQGLSREQYF. CDR3 bases: TGCGCCAGCAGCCAAGGCCTTTCTAGAGAGCAGTACTTC.

This clone is a singleton in its sample. V is TRBV28 and J is TRBJ2-1, with TRBD2 identical over 7 bases. This CDR3 has 15 amino acids. After removal of 3 bases from V and 3 bases from J, the junction contained 5 bases not matched to a gene. From germline, CDR1 is MDHEN and CDR2 SYDVKM. CDR3 region: CASSFRGVRYNEQFF. CDR3 nucleotide sequence: TGTGCCAGCAGTTTTCGGGGGGTCCGCTACAATGAGCAGTTCTTC.

The chain couples TRBV30 to TRBJ2-3, with D uncertain. The CDR3 is 15 residues long. V dropped 5 bases and J dropped 1 base, with 16 bases sitting between them. Looked up from germline, CDR1 is GTSNPN and CDR2 is SVGIG (reference sequence). The CDR3 coding sequence is TGTGCCTGGGCCGTAGCTGCGGATCGCACAGATACGCAGTATTTT. Protein product: CAWAVAADRTDTQYF.

The genes are TRBV7-2 and TRBJ1-5; weak D call: TRBD1 (5 bases). Trimming left V 4 bases short and J 1 base short, with 8 bases between. This CDR3 is built from 14 residues. Germline values: CDR1 SGHTA, CDR2 FQGNSA. The DNA of the CDR3 is TGTGCCAGCAGCTCAGGGATCAGCAATCAGCCCCAGCATTTT. Amino acid sequence: CASSSGISNQPQHF.

V and J are TRBV4-1 and TRBJ1-4; D is unresolved. V lost 0 bases, J lost 8 bases, and 13 bases lay in between. The CDR3 has 15 amino acids. Germline assignment: CDR1 MGHRA and CDR2 YSYEKL. CDR3 nucleotides: TGCGCCAGCAGCCAAGAGGGCGGGGTAGGAGAAAAACTGTTTTTT. Its translation is CASSQEGGVGEKLFF.